The 4 T cell receptor beta chains presented below share a single source sample, sequenced in a study of regulatory T cells in long-lasting Graves disease. Assembly of TCR beta libraries relied on iRepertoire HTBI primers together with Arm-PCR of CDR3 regions. From the multiplex PCR reads, TCRdb called clonotypes with MiXCR, one entry per CDR3 protein. The data hold around 420,000 distinct CDR3 sequences, with around 15% observed a single time. Sample time point: newly diagnosed GD, antithyroid drugs for less than 3 months. TCR sequences were obtained from RNA taken from PBMCs. Sequencing was performed on peripheral blood mononuclear cells (PBMCs), taken at new diagnosis, from a patient treated with antithyroid drugs. These receptors were taken from a female donor with Graves disease.

This clonotype has at least ten counts. CDR3 residues: CASSLLSEEQYF. CDR3 nucleotides: TGTGCCAGCAGTTTATTGAGCGAGGAGCAGTACTTC. V gene TRBV28 combines with J gene TRBJ2-7, with D unresolved. The CDR3 runs to 12 residues. The V gene lost 1 base and the J gene lost 7 bases, with 8 bases spanning the gap. Per the germline V gene, CDR1 is MDHEN and CDR2 is SYDVKM.

This chain links TRBV19 with TRBJ1-2; D gene uncertain. The CDR3 runs to 13 residues. V was trimmed by 6 bases and J by 4 bases, leaving 12 bases between them. Germline V gene lookup returns CDR1 LNHDA and CDR2 SQIVND (reference sequence). CDR3 region: CASSNGVGYGYTF. The CDR3 DNA sequence: TGTGCCAGTAGCAATGGGGTCGGCTATGGCTACACCTTC.

The sample holds many counts of this clonotype. The chain recombines TRBV7-2 with TRBJ2-5; 10 nucleotides match TRBD2. Trimming at V came to 2 bases and at J to 3 bases, leaving 3 bases not matched to a gene. Germline V gene data show CDR1 as SGHTA and CDR2 as FQGNSA. This CDR3 region has 15 residues. The CDR3 here is CASSLYLAGEETQYF. The DNA for the CDR3 is TGTGCCAGCAGCTTATACCTAGCGGGGGAAGAGACCCAGTACTTC.

In its sample, this clonotype was seen many times. V gene TRBV5-1 combines with J gene TRBJ1-1; D not certain. The CDR3 has 17 residues. Germline values: CDR1 SGHRS, CDR2 YFSETQ. V lost 2 bases, J lost 0 bases, and 17 bases lay in between. CDR3 bases: TGCGCCAGCAGCTTTAAGGGTGTGCTGGGGTTGAACACTGAAGCTTTCTTT. This codes for CASSFKGVLGLNTEAFF.